This passage covers 18 T cell receptor beta chains from one sample sequenced in a study of somatic mutations in cytotoxic T cells in rheumatoid arthritis. Produced via immunoSEQ multiplex PCR; TCRdb's table is partial and in-frame only. The table lists about 23,000 clones, around 80% of them singletons. The sample was CD8+ T cells sorted from blood. The origin of the receptors is an adult with rheumatoid arthritis.

This chain joins TRBV20-1 and TRBJ1-2, with D unclear. The CDR3 consists of 11 residues. From germline, CDR1 is DFQATT and CDR2 SNEGSKA (reference sequence). Trimming took off 5 bases at V and 2 bases at J, with 6 bases between the two ends. In DNA form, the CDR3 reads TGCAGTGCTTCGGGGAACTATGGCTACACCTTC. The encoded protein is CSASGNYGYTF.

This chain uses TRBV7-9 with TRBJ1-5; D is undetermined. CDR1 and CDR2 from the germline V gene are SEHNR and FQNEAQ (reference sequence). The V gene lost 5 bases and the J gene lost 3 bases, with 11 bases spanning the gap. The CDR3 has 14 residues. In DNA form, the CDR3 reads TGTGCCAGCAGCCCGGACGGCTTCAATCAGCCCCAGCATTTT. Translated, it gives CASSPDGFNQPQHF.

The chain links TRBV5-6 to TRBJ1-5, with D unresolved. Trimming shortened V by 1 base and J by 1 base, and 9 bases separated the two germline ends. The CDR3 is 15 residues long. Per germline, CDR1 SGHDT and CDR2 YYEEEE. CDR3 sequence reads: CASSLWGVSNQPQHF. The CDR3 DNA is TGTGCCAGCAGCTTGTGGGGAGTGAGCAATCAGCCCCAGCATTTT.

V and J are TRBV29-1 and TRBJ2-7, with D maybe TRBD2 (5 bases). The CDR3 runs to 12 residues. Germline V lookup: CDR1 SQVTM, CDR2 ANQGSEA. Trimming removed 3 bases at V and 3 bases at J, with 9 bases between. Here the CDR3 reads CSVEWGDYEQYF. The DNA for the CDR3 is TGCAGCGTTGAGTGGGGAGACTACGAGCAGTACTTC.

V gene TRBV19 combines with J gene TRBJ2-7, with a weak D call TRBD2 (6 bases). Looked up from germline, CDR1 is LNHDA and CDR2 is SQIVND (reference sequence). Trimming took 9 bases from V and 6 from J, leaving 18 bases between them. The CDR3 has 13 amino acids. CDR3 residues: CARAVEGRGEQYF. The CDR3 bases are TGTGCCAGGGCGGTGGAGGGCCGGGGCGAGCAGTACTTC. Variable domain in full (rest from reference TRBV19 and TRBJ2-7): DGGITQSPKYLFRKEGQNVTLSCEQNLNHDAMYWYRQDPGQGLRLIYYSQIVNDFQKGDIAEGYSVSREKKESFPLTVTSAQKNPTAFYLCARAVEGRGEQYFGPGTRLTVT.

This chain links TRBV18 with TRBJ2-7; TRBD1 matches 8 bases. CDR3 length equals 14 residues. Germline V gene sequence: CDR1 KGHSH, CDR2 LQKENI. The trim removed 5 bases at V and 7 bases at J, leaving 10 bases unmatched. Here the CDR3 DNA reads TGTGCCAGCTCAGCCTCCGGGACAGGTACAGAGCAGTACTTC. This sequence encodes CASSASGTGTEQYF.

The chain recombines TRBV7-9 with TRBJ2-3, with D possibly being TRBD2 (7 bases). CDR1 is SEHNR, CDR2 FQNEAQ, per germline (reference sequence). This CDR3 comprises 16 residues. Trimming removed 1 base from V and 2 bases from J, with 13 bases in between. CDR3 residues: CASSLERGGLTDTQYF. CDR3 nucleotides: TGTGCCAGCAGCTTAGAGAGGGGGGGACTCACAGATACGCAGTATTTT.

This clone was detected a few times. This chain joins TRBV10-3 and TRBJ1-4; 9 positions match TRBD1. J was trimmed by 8 bases and V by 0 bases; bases with no gene match: 4. CDR1 is ENHRY, CDR2 SYGVKD, per germline. The CDR3 is 15 residues long. The CDR3: CAISESWDRVEKLFF. In DNA, the CDR3 is TGTGCCATCAGTGAGTCGTGGGACAGGGTGGAAAAACTGTTTTTT.

This chain uses TRBV6-1 with TRBJ2-7, with D possibly matching TRBD1 (6 bases). The germline CDR1 and CDR2 sequences are MNHNS and SASEGT. The CDR3 length is 13 residues. Deletions cut 6 bases from V and 7 bases from J, with 16 bases between. The CDR3 loop reads CASSHLTGLEQYF. In nucleotides, the CDR3 is TGTGCCAGCAGCCATTTGACAGGCCTGGAGCAGTACTTC.

The J gene is TRBJ2-4, the V gene TRBV7-2; 9 bases map to TRBD1. The germline V gene encodes CDR1 SGHTA and CDR2 FQGNSA. This CDR3 is 12 amino acids long. With 1 base clipped from V and 11 bases from J, the junction kept 0 bases outside the gene matches. The CDR3 region has the DNA TGTGCCAGCAGCTTAGGGACAGGGGTTCAGTACTTC. Translating gives CASSLGTGVQYF.

The chain uses TRBV11-2 and TRBJ2-7; 12 nucleotides line up with TRBD2. With 5 bases clipped from V and 3 bases from J, the junction kept 2 bases outside the gene matches. The CDR3 is 14 residues long. Germline lookup yields CDR1 SGHAT and CDR2 FQNNGV. CDR3 sequence reads: CASSPSGGGYEQYF. CDR3 DNA sequence: TGTGCCAGCAGCCCTAGCGGGGGGGGCTACGAGCAGTACTTC. The full variable domain, in which reference TRBV11-2 and TRBJ2-7 provide the parts outside the CDR3, is EAGVAQSPRYKIIEKRQSVAFWCNPISGHATLYWYQQILGQGPKLLIQFQNNGVVDDSQLPKDRFSAERLKGVDSTLKIQPAKLEDSAVYLCASSPSGGGYEQYFGPGTRLTVT.

The chain is built from TRBV9 and TRBJ2-7; perhaps D is TRBD1 or TRBD2 (5 bases each). The CDR3 is 15 residues long. In germline, CDR1 is SGDLS, CDR2 YYNGEE. Trimming took off 4 bases at V and 3 bases at J, with 17 bases between the two ends. The DNA of the CDR3 is TGTGCCAGCAGCCCGAATGAGGGGCGTTACTACGAGCAGTACTTC. Translation: CASSPNEGRYYEQYF.

This rearrangement joins TRBV2 to TRBJ1-2; weak D call: TRBD1 (5 bases). The germline CDR1 and CDR2 sequences are SNHLY and FYNNEI. The CDR3 has 13 residues. Trimming removed 4 bases from V and 6 bases from J, with 12 bases in between. CDR3 coding DNA: TGTGCCAGCAGTGGTGAAGGGGAGGATGGCTACACCTTC. Translated: CASSGEGEDGYTF.

A remark on this clone: This same CDR3 is encoded by further DNA sequences in the sample. The chain couples TRBV5-4 to TRBJ2-7, with D possibly being TRBD1 or TRBD2 (5 bases each). Germline lookup yields CDR1 SGHNT and CDR2 YYREEE (reference sequence). Trimming took off 4 bases at V and 7 bases at J, with 18 bases between the two ends. The CDR3 length is 14 residues. The CDR3 protein is CASSPPGRLTEQYF. The CDR3 nucleotides read TGTGCCAGCAGCCCGCCGGGACGCCTTACGGAGCAGTACTTC. Supplemented by reference TRBV5-4 and TRBJ2-7, the full variable domain reads ETGVTQSPTHLIKTRGQQVTLRCSSQSGHNTVSWYQQALGQGPQFIFQYYREEENGRGNFPPRFSGLQFPNYSSELNVNALELDDSALYLCASSPPGRLTEQYFGPGTRLTVT.

This rearrangement joins TRBV5-4 to TRBJ2-7, with 8 positions matching TRBD1. The length of the CDR3 is 13 residues. CDR1 and CDR2 from the germline V gene are SGHNT and YYREEE (reference sequence). Trimming at V came to 3 bases and at J to 5 bases, leaving 4 bases not matched to a gene. CDR3: CASSWEDRDEQYF. CDR3 bases: TGTGCCAGCAGCTGGGAGGACAGGGACGAGCAGTACTTC.

The CDR3 loop reads CATSRDEGTGSEKLFF. The CDR3 nucleotides are TGTGCCACCAGCAGAGATGAGGGGACAGGGTCTGAAAAACTGTTTTTT. The J gene is TRBJ1-4, the V gene TRBV15; the match to TRBD1 covers 9 bases. The CDR3 is made up of 16 amino acids. The V segment lost 0 bases and the J segment 7 bases; nucleotides outside the gene matches: 6. The germline gives CDR1 LNHNV, CDR2 YYDKDF (reference sequence).

The chain carries TRBV6-5 and TRBJ2-1; D not certain. V lost 5 bases to trimming and J lost 0 bases, with 8 bases between them. The CDR3 contains 14 residues. Germline CDR1 and CDR2: MNHEY and SVGAGI. The CDR3 nucleotides read TGTGCCAGCAGTCCCGGGTCCTCCTACAATGAGCAGTTCTTC. The encoded protein is CASSPGSSYNEQFF.

The V and J genes are TRBV5-4 and TRBJ1-4; D uncertain. V dropped 4 bases and J dropped 2 bases, with 12 bases sitting between them. Germline assignment: CDR1 SGHNT and CDR2 YYREEE (reference sequence). This CDR3 is built from 15 residues. CDR3 in DNA: TGTGCCAGCAGCGGGTCGTTCGGGACTAATGAAAAACTGTTTTTT. Translating gives CASSGSFGTNEKLFF. The full variable domain, its missing parts supplied by reference TRBV5-4 and TRBJ1-4, is ETGVTQSPTHLIKTRGQQVTLRCSSQSGHNTVSWYQQALGQGPQFIFQYYREEENGRGNFPPRFSGLQFPNYSSELNVNALELDDSALYLCASSGSFGTNEKLFFGSGTQLSVL.